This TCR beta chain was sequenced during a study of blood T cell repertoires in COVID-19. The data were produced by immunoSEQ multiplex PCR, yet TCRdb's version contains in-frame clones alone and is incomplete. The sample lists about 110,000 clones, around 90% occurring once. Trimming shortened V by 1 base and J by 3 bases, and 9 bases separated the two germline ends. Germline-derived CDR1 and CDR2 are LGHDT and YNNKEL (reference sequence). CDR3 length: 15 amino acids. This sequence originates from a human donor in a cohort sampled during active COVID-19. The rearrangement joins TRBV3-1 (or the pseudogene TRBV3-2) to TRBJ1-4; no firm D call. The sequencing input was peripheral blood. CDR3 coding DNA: TGTGCCAGCAGCCAAGTTCGGGGAGCTAATGAAAAACTGTTTTTT. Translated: CASSQVRGANEKLFF.